This T cell receptor (beta chain) was retrieved from a study of preoperative IRX-2 immunotherapy in early breast cancer. The repertoire was sequenced with immunoSEQ multiplex PCR; TCRdb's copy has only in-frame clones and lacks some. The sample records some 25,000 clones, roughly nine tenths being singletons. V dropped 5 bases and J dropped 7; count of bases not matched to a gene: 6. Germline CDR1 is SQVTM and CDR2 is ANQGSEA. The CDR3 has 14 amino acids. Noted treatment: preoperative locoregional IRX-2 cytokine immunotherapy. This phase Ib study tested locoregional IRX-2 cytokine immunotherapy given before surgery.

The specimen comprised tumor tissue, sampled after IRX-2 immunotherapy. V is TRBV29-1 and J is TRBJ2-2; 11 bases match TRBD1. The sequence was obtained from a human donor with breast cancer. CDR3 coding DNA: TGCAGCGTTTCCCCCGGGACAGGGGGCGGGGAGCTGTTTTTT. Translated: CSVSPGTGGGELFF.